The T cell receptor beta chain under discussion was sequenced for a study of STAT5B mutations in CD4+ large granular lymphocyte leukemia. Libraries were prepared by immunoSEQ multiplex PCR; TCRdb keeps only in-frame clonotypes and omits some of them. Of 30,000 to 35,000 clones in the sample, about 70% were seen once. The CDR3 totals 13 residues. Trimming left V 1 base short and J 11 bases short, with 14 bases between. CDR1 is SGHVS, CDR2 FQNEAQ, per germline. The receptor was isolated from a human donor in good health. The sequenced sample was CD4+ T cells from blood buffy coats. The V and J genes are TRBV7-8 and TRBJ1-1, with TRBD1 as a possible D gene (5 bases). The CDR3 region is CASSLEGQGTAFF. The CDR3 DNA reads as TGTGCCAGCAGCTTAGAGGGCCAGGGTACGGCTTTCTTT.